This T cell receptor (beta chain) appears in the sequencing data of a study of OX40 agonist ivuxolimab in advanced cancers. Broadly, across the study: Ivuxolimab was a fully human IgG2 agonistic monoclonal antibody targeting the costimulatory receptor OX40 (CD134). Intravenous ivuxolimab was administered to patients every 2 weeks at six dose levels: 0.01, 0.1, 0.3, 1.5, 3 and 10 mg/kg. Of the approximately 54 patients in dose escalation, about 20 had hepatocellular carcinoma, some 15 had melanoma, 9 had renal cell carcinoma and 9 had head and neck cancer. In the dose-escalation cohort, 82.7% of patients were male, and the mean age was around 60 years with a range of 23 to 79. Prior anti-PD-1, anti-PD-L1 or anti-CTLA-4 therapy was permitted, and checkpoint inhibitors had been received by roughly 42% of dose-escalation patients. Partial responses occurred in three dose-escalation patients: two with cutaneous melanoma and one with hepatocellular carcinoma. The purpose of peripheral TCRbeta sequencing was to test whether ivuxolimab changed TCR sequence diversity and led to clonal T-cell expansion. The monotherapy dose-escalation portion (N of about 52 patients) of the phase I ivuxolimab trial is reported in the paper. Study-wide conclusions, independent of this receptor: In the 0.1-3.0 mg/kg groups, partial responders had among the lowest normalized peripheral clonal expansion, particularly in CD8+ T cells. Low levels of normalized T-cell clonal expansion were also seen in some patients who did not respond. At doses of 0.1 to 3.0 mg/kg, clonal expansion of both CD4+ and CD8+ blood T cells was observed from baseline to week 6. On average, CD8+ T cells showed more expanded clones than CD4+ T cells after ivuxolimab. Which antigens the clonally expanded peripheral T cells were specific for was not determined.

The trial excluded patients who had a history of autoimmune disease or were on systemic immunosuppression. Peripheral blood for TCR sequencing was drawn from every dose cohort at baseline, at cycle 4 day 1 and at cycle 7 day 1. Samples were obtained from an open-label, multicenter, first-in-human phase I dose-escalation trial of ivuxolimab. Adults with locally advanced or metastatic head and neck squamous cell, hepatocellular, melanoma or renal cell carcinoma were enrolled in the trial. Before TCR sequencing, CD4+ and CD8+ T cells were separately sorted from peripheral blood. About this clone itself: The antigen it binds to is not known. There are no base qualities to consult, and no much larger clone falls within one base.

To sequence the TCRbeta CDR3 region, genomic DNA was isolated from the sorted cells. TCRbeta CDR3 regions were sequenced using the immunoSEQ Assay. TCRdb limited this immuneACCESS table to in-frame rearrangements with V and J called. A share of clones is missing; checked studies link under half to unresolved V genes, and the rest is unexplained. The sample table shows around 39,000 clones, and roughly nine tenths are seen once. The ten largest clones take up less than 4.5% of the sample. Trimming takes 5 bases from V and 10 bases from J, and the germline ends sit 12 bases apart. Inclusive of the bounding cysteine and phenylalanine, the CDR3 is 12 residues long. CDR3 DNA is the only sequence kept; it has 36 bases, read in frame from the first base. CDR1 and CDR2 are drawn from the germline V gene (reference sequence): SEHNR, FQNEAQ.

This specimen consisted of CD4+ or CD8+ T cells sorted from blood, obtained in a trial of the OX40 agonist ivuxolimab. The chain was built from TRBV7-9 and TRBJ2-1; the D gene assignment is ambiguous. This clonotype originated in an adult with an advanced solid tumor such as melanoma, head and neck, liver or kidney cancer. The CDR3 reads CASSKRLGEQFF. DNA sequence: TGTGCCAGCAGCAAGAGACTCGGAGAGCAGTTCTTC.